A single sample is the source of the 12 T cell receptor beta chains below, sequenced in a study of blood T cell repertoires in COVID-19. Repertoires were generated with immunoSEQ multiplex PCR, while TCRdb's copy carries only in-frame clones and drops some. The sample holds some 130,000 clones, about 78% seen once. Sequenced input: peripheral blood. Receptors were obtained from a man between 60 and 75 years old who had recovered from COVID-19.

CDR3 in amino acids: CASSQDEATLNTEAFF. CDR3 coding DNA: TGCGCCAGCAGCCAAGATGAGGCGACTTTGAACACTGAAGCTTTCTTT. The chain couples TRBV4-3 to TRBJ1-1; D gene uncertain. V was shortened by 0 bases and J by 0 bases, with 11 bases between the two germline ends. This CDR3 is built from 16 residues. The germline CDR1 and CDR2 sequences are LGHNA and YSLEER.

The chain uses TRBV19 and TRBJ1-5; D unclear. The germline V gene encodes CDR1 LNHDA and CDR2 SQIVND (reference sequence). The CDR3 extends over 12 amino acids. Trimming removed 10 bases from V and 5 bases from J, with 12 bases in between. The CDR3 DNA reads as TGTGCCACCCGGGTCGCTTATCAGCCCCAGCATTTT. This encodes CATRVAYQPQHF.

This chain joins TRBV2 and TRBJ1-1, with D unclear. Germline V lookup: CDR1 SNHLY, CDR2 FYNNEI. Trimming removed 5 bases at V and 7 bases at J, with 11 bases between. This CDR3 contains 12 residues. The CDR3 coding sequence is TGTGCCAGCAGTAAGGACGGGATTGAAGCTTTCTTT. Translated: CASSKDGIEAFF. The variable domain in full, with the rest retrieved from reference TRBV2 and TRBJ1-1, is EPEVTQTPSHQVTQMGQEVILRCVPISNHLYFYWYRQILGQKVEFLVSFYNNEISEKSEIFDDQFSVERPDGSNFTLKIRSTKLEDSAMYFCASSKDGIEAFFGQGTRLTVV.

Only one count was recorded for this clone. The chain carries TRBV4-3 and TRBJ2-4; D remains unclear. V shed 3 bases and J shed 6 bases, with 15 bases lying between them. The CDR3 sequence is 15 residues long. Germline V gene sequence: CDR1 LGHNA, CDR2 YSLEER. The CDR3 loop is CASSQTHGSLNIQYF. For the CDR3, the DNA is TGCGCCAGCAGCCAGACTCATGGCTCCCTAAACATTCAGTACTTC.

This chain uses TRBV19 with TRBJ2-1; 9 bases match TRBD2. Germline CDR1 reads LNHDA; CDR2 reads SQIVND (reference sequence). This CDR3 has 15 amino acids. With 3 bases clipped from V and 3 bases from J, the junction kept 3 bases outside the gene matches. CDR3 region: CASSMGSGSYNEQFF. The CDR3 DNA is TGTGCCAGTAGTATGGGTAGCGGGAGCTACAATGAGCAGTTCTTC.

V usage is TRBV9 and J usage is TRBJ2-7; D might be TRBD1 (5 bases). Germline CDR1 SGDLS, CDR2 YYNGEE. V lost 0 bases and J lost 1, with 8 bases in between. The CDR3 contains 14 residues. The CDR3 sequence is CASSVDQGSYEQYF. The CDR3 region has the DNA TGTGCCAGCAGCGTAGATCAGGGTTCCTACGAGCAGTACTTC.

This clone was found a few times. The chain is built from TRBV19 and TRBJ1-1; D is unresolved. The CDR3 sequence is 14 residues long. The V end lost 0 bases, the J end lost 5 bases, and 10 bases lay between the germline ends. CDR1 is LNHDA and CDR2 is SQIVND in the germline V gene (reference sequence). DNA for the CDR3: TGTGCCAGTAGTATAGACCCCGGGAGAACTGAAGCTTTCTTT. Encoded protein: CASSIDPGRTEAFF.

The chain joins TRBV6-6 to TRBJ1-2; 9 bases map to TRBD1. Looked up from germline, CDR1 is MNHNY and CDR2 is SVGAGI (reference sequence). V trimming: 8 bases; J trimming: 3 bases; junction bases outside the gene matches: 7. The CDR3 is 14 residues long. The CDR3 region is CASGDRASDYGYTF. As DNA, the CDR3 is TGTGCCAGCGGGGACAGGGCAAGCGACTATGGCTACACCTTC.

CDR3 residues: CASSSAGVRAESYNEQFF. The CDR3 DNA is TGTGCCAGCAGCTCCGCCGGGGTTAGGGCGGAGTCCTACAATGAGCAGTTCTTC. The chain uses TRBV9 and TRBJ2-1; possibly TRBD2 for D (5 bases). Deletions cut 4 bases from V and 1 base from J, with 21 bases between. Germline CDR1 SGDLS, CDR2 YYNGEE. The CDR3 has 18 residues.

The chain links TRBV7-9 to TRBJ2-7, with D perhaps TRBD2 (5 bases). CDR3 length: 14 amino acids. Looked up from germline, CDR1 is SEHNR and CDR2 is FQNEAQ (reference sequence). V was cut by 5 bases and J by 6 bases, with 17 bases left in between. In DNA form, the CDR3 reads TGTGCCAGCAGCCGAGACGGGGTGTCTTCCGAGCAGTACTTC. Encoded protein: CASSRDGVSSEQYF.

This clone was counted only a few times. This sequence joins TRBV11-2 and TRBJ2-5, with D possibly matching TRBD2 (6 bases). There are 16 residues in the CDR3. Germline values: CDR1 SGHAT, CDR2 FQNNGV. Trimming pared 5 bases from V and 5 bases from J, leaving 21 bases between. The CDR3 region is CASSQGLGAGVETQYF. The CDR3 DNA reads TGTGCCAGCAGCCAAGGGCTTGGAGCGGGCGTTGAGACCCAGTACTTC.

V and J are TRBV4-3 and TRBJ1-4; D not certain. Germline CDR1 and CDR2: LGHNA and YSLEER. This CDR3 has 15 residues. Trimming pared 2 bases from V and 1 base from J, leaving 8 bases between. The CDR3 sequence: CASSQNAGTNEKLFF. The CDR3 bases are TGCGCCAGCAGCCAAAATGCGGGAACTAATGAAAAACTGTTTTTT.